This TCR beta chain was profiled in a study of T cell repertoires in cytomegalovirus infection. TCRdb re-called the reads through MiXCR, storing one row per CDR3 protein. Of tens of thousands of distinct CDR3 sequences listed, about 4.2% were seen once; the top ten hold under 25%. Ten or more counts support this clonotype. This sequence originates from a human donor in good health (CMV status not recorded). Some clones in this sample may be carry-over from other donors' samples. Material for sequencing was PBMCs.

The CDR3 DNA sequence: TGTGCCAGCAGCGTTGCGGCGGGTACTGAAGCTTTCTTT. Encoded protein: CASSVAAGTEAFF. The chain uses TRBV7-3 and TRBJ1-1; D gene ambiguous. In germline, CDR1 is SGHTA, CDR2 FQGTGA. The ends were cut back, 5 bases at V and 5 bases at J, with 12 bases in the middle. This CDR3 region has 13 residues.